This T cell receptor beta chain was recorded in a study of blood T cell repertoires in COVID-19. Overall study context: The United States, Italy and Spain supplied acute and convalescent COVID-19 samples.

J lost 1 base, V lost 5 bases, and 4 bases had no gene match. Looked up from germline, CDR1 is SEHNR and CDR2 is FQNEAQ (reference sequence). The CDR3 extends over 15 amino acids. This clone came up a few times. The assay was immunoSEQ multiplex PCR, and TCRdb's table has in-frame clones only and misses some. The sample records 310,000 or so clones, around 87% being singletons. The sample consisted of peripheral blood. This chain uses TRBV7-9 with TRBJ2-3; TRBD2 agrees at 9 bases. The sequence was collected from a man over 45 with active or convalescent COVID-19. CDR3 loop: CASSNIAGGTDTQYF. CDR3 coding DNA: TGTGCCAGCAGCAACATAGCGGGGGGCACAGATACGCAGTATTTT.